This T cell receptor beta chain was sequenced in a study of cytomegalovirus exposure and HLA in healthy donors. Study findings and constraints: Exclusion applied to some V segments, including TRBV6-2 and TRBV6-3, as they were indistinguishable.

Vbeta (60) and Jbeta (13) primers were used in the PCR. Profiling relied on immunoSEQ multiplex PCR, and the TCRdb table lists in-frame clones only, not all of them. The table lists over 150,000 clones, approximately 77% of them singletons. In regard to this clone: Its target is not known.

Germline V lookup: CDR1 GTSNPN, CDR2 SVGIG (reference sequence). V dropped 3 bases and J dropped 1; count of bases not matched to a gene: 10. This CDR3 has 17 residues. Sequencing input: PBMCs. The rearrangement uses TRBV30 and TRBJ1-1, with TRBD1 matching over 11 bases. This receptor was taken from a male donor in good health and CMV-seropositive. CDR3 region: CAWRVMGQGGRNTEAFF. DNA of the CDR3: TGTGCCTGGAGGGTAATGGGACAGGGGGGGAGGAACACTGAAGCTTTCTTT.